A single sample gave rise to the 21 T cell receptor beta chains below, sequenced in a study of radiotherapy plus CTLA-4 blockade in lung cancer (dated by TCRdb to 2016 to 2018). The library came from the immunoSEQ multiplex PCR assay. TCRdb re-hosts the immuneACCESS table, in-frame sequences only. Its copies lack some clones; in the studies checked, an unresolved V gene accounts for under half of them, and the cause for the rest is not known. This sample gives over 75,000 clones in total; roughly four fifths of them show up just once. The top ten clonotypes cover under 0.85% of the sample. Sequenced here: peripheral blood, sampled from a patient treated with radiotherapy plus ipilimumab. These receptors were collected from a human donor with non-small cell lung cancer who had stable disease on radiotherapy plus ipilimumab.

Comment on this clone: One end of the junction fails to match germline, which may point to a read error. J is TRBJ1-4 and V is TRBV6-6; D is unresolved. CDR3 size: 14 residues. The V gene's germline CDR1 is MNHNY and CDR2 SVGAGI (reference sequence). The CDR3 region has the DNA TGTGCCAGCAGCTACTCCGGGCCGAATGAAAAACTGTTTTTT. Its protein product is CASSYSGPNEKLFF.

The chain carries TRBV28 and TRBJ2-1; the D gene is possibly TRBD2 (6 bases). The germline V gene encodes CDR1 MDHEN and CDR2 SYDVKM. The CDR3 spans 15 residues. Trimming cost V 6 bases and J 2 bases, with 14 bases left between them. DNA for the CDR3: TGTGCCAGCAGAATCCGGGACTTCACCTACAATGAGCAGTTCTTC. Protein product: CASRIRDFTYNEQFF.

Details on this clone: Other DNA sequences within the sample encode an identical CDR3. The chain carries TRBV30 and TRBJ2-7, with D possibly being TRBD2 (5 bases). Per the germline V gene, CDR1 is GTSNPN and CDR2 is SVGIG (reference sequence). The CDR3 runs 13 residues. Between the trimmed V and J ends, which lost 0 bases and 0 bases, there was a span of 6 bases. In nucleotides, the CDR3 is TGTGCCTGGAGTGTAGGGAGCTCCTACGAGCAGTACTTC. It encodes CAWSVGSSYEQYF.

CDR3 residues: CAISFDRGTDGYTF. CDR3 coding DNA: TGTGCCATCTCTTTCGACAGGGGGACGGATGGCTACACCTTC. This chain uses TRBV10-3 with TRBJ1-2, with 9 positions matching TRBD1. The V segment lost 8 bases and the J segment 6 bases; nucleotides outside the gene matches: 10. Germline CDR1 and CDR2: ENHRY and SYGVKD. The CDR3 has 14 residues.

The chain uses TRBV7-8 and TRBJ2-4; the match to TRBD2 covers 8 bases. Germline CDR1 reads SGHVS; CDR2 reads FQNEAQ. After removal of 1 base from V and 9 bases from J, the junction contained 5 bases not matched to a gene. There are 14 residues in the CDR3. The CDR3 sequence: CASSLGSGNVIQYF. CDR3 coding DNA: TGTGCCAGCAGCTTAGGTAGCGGGAATGTCATTCAGTACTTC.

J is TRBJ1-5 and V is TRBV6-6; no definite D call. Germline V lookup: CDR1 MNHNY, CDR2 SVGAGI (reference sequence). V lost 4 bases, J lost 4 bases, and 11 bases lay in between. The CDR3 totals 14 residues. CDR3 residues: CASSSGMINQPQHF. The CDR3 DNA reads as TGTGCCAGCAGTTCGGGGATGATTAATCAGCCCCAGCATTTT.

V is TRBV30 and J is TRBJ2-5; no reliable D call. The CDR3 consists of 14 residues. The ends were cut back, 0 bases at V and 4 bases at J, with 12 bases in the middle. From germline, CDR1 is GTSNPN and CDR2 SVGIG (reference sequence). CDR3 amino acids: CAWSVLMGRETQYF. DNA of the CDR3: TGTGCCTGGAGTGTACTAATGGGTAGAGAGACCCAGTACTTC.

The chain employs TRBV7-9 and TRBJ1-3; a possible D gene is TRBD1 (5 bases). CDR3 length: 17 amino acids. The germline V and J ends were trimmed by 1 base and 2 bases, with 15 bases remaining between them. Germline-derived CDR1 and CDR2 are SEHNR and FQNEAQ (reference sequence). In DNA, the CDR3 is TGTGCCAGCAGCTTAGGGTCCGGTGGGGCTGCTGGAAACACCATATATTTT. Protein sequence: CASSLGSGGAAGNTIYF.

The chain links TRBV7-8 to TRBJ1-3; 8 bases match TRBD1. Germline CDR1 SGHVS, CDR2 FQNEAQ. This CDR3 region has 19 residues. After removal of 0 bases from V and 1 base from J, the junction contained 11 bases not matched to a gene. The DNA of the CDR3 is TGTGCCAGCAGCTTAGCGCAGGAAGACAGGGGACAGTCTGGAAACACCATATATTTT. Translation gives CASSLAQEDRGQSGNTIYF.

This chain links TRBV5-8 with TRBJ1-2, with D uncertain. The CDR3 is made up of 15 amino acids. The germline V gene encodes CDR1 SGHTS and CDR2 YDEGEE. V was clipped by 6 bases and J by 5 bases, with 20 bases between them. The CDR3 DNA reads as TGTGCCAGCACCGCGGGTCGGGGAGGGAGGTATGGCTACACCTTC. Translation gives CASTAGRGGRYGYTF.

The gene calls are TRBV7-3 and TRBJ2-2; TRBD2 aligns across 16 bases. The germline V gene encodes CDR1 SGHTA and CDR2 FQGTGA. This CDR3 contains 16 residues. With V trimmed by 5 bases and J by 5 bases, 2 bases remained unmatched. Here the CDR3 DNA reads TGTGCCAGCAGCCCGGGACTAGCGGGAGGGACCGGGGAGCTGTTTTTT. Its protein is CASSPGLAGGTGELFF.

This clone was picked up one time. This rearrangement joins TRBV10-2 to TRBJ2-1; 10 bases are a match to TRBD2. The CDR3 is 14 amino acids. CDR1 WSHSY and CDR2 SAAADI come from the germline V gene. Trimming took 8 bases from V and 6 from J; bases not matched to a gene: 7. Written as DNA, the CDR3 is TGCGCCAGCTGCCAAAGCGGGAGGGCCAATGAGCAGTTCTTC. Translation gives CASCQSGRANEQFF.

The rearrangement joins TRBV6-5 to TRBJ1-1, with D tentatively TRBD1 (6 bases). Trimming left V 5 bases short and J 4 bases short, with 11 bases between. CDR3 length: 13 amino acids. Germline loops: CDR1 MNHEY, CDR2 SVGAGI. The CDR3 protein is CASSETGTTEAFF. The CDR3 DNA reads TGTGCCAGCAGTGAAACAGGGACCACTGAAGCTTTCTTT.

This chain connects TRBV7-7 to TRBJ1-5; D is uncertain. CDR3 size: 15 residues. V gave up 3 bases and J gave up 0 bases, with 9 bases separating them. CDR1 SSHAT and CDR2 FNYEAQ come from the germline V gene (reference sequence). Here the CDR3 DNA reads TGTGCCAGCAGCTTTACACTCTATAGCAATCAGCCCCAGCATTTT. It specifies CASSFTLYSNQPQHF. Filled out from reference TRBV7-7 and TRBJ1-5, the complete variable domain reads GAGVSQSPRYKVTKRGQDVTLRCDPISSHATLYWYQQALGQGPEFLTYFNYEAQPDKSGLPSDRFSAERPEGSISTLTIQRTEQRDSAMYRCASSFTLYSNQPQHFGDGTRLSIL.

This chain links TRBV7-6 with TRBJ2-7; perhaps TRBD2 as D (6 bases). Trimming took off 0 bases at V and 5 bases at J, with 23 bases between the two ends. Germline V gives CDR1 SGHVS, CDR2 FNYEAQ. The CDR3 has 18 amino acids. The CDR3 DNA sequence: TGTGCCAGCAGCTTAGCGGTCCCGGAGGGTGTTACTAGGAACGAGCAGTACTTC. Protein product: CASSLAVPEGVTRNEQYF.

This CDR3 reads CASSSDRVNTDTQYF. The CDR3 nucleotides read TGTGCCAGCAGCTCGGACAGGGTTAACACAGATACGCAGTATTTT. The V gene is TRBV7-6, the J gene TRBJ2-3, with TRBD1 matching 8 bases. V was clipped by 4 bases and J by 2 bases; unmatched bases: 5. CDR1 is SGHVS and CDR2 is FNYEAQ in the germline V gene. The CDR3 loop spans 15 amino acids.

This rearrangement joins TRBV15 to TRBJ2-1; tentatively, D is TRBD2 (6 bases). CDR1 is LNHNV and CDR2 is YYDKDF in the germline V gene (reference sequence). There are 17 residues in the CDR3. V was shortened by 0 bases and J by 3 bases, with 15 bases between the two germline ends. In DNA, the CDR3 is TGTGCCACCAGCAGAGATCGGTCGGGAGCGGTCTACAATGAGCAGTTCTTC. Its protein is CATSRDRSGAVYNEQFF. The whole variable domain, remainder taken from reference TRBV15 and TRBJ2-1, is DAMVIQNPRYQVTQFGKPVTLSCSQTLNHNVMYWYQQKSSQAPKLLFHYYDKDFNNEADTPDNFQSRRPNTSFCFLDIRSPGLGDTAMYLCATSRDRSGAVYNEQFFGPGTRLTVL.

This rearrangement joins TRBV9 to TRBJ2-7; D is tentatively TRBD1 or TRBD2 (5 bases each). The germline V gene encodes CDR1 SGDLS and CDR2 YYNGEE. V lost 0 bases and J 0 bases, leaving 16 bases between the germline ends. The CDR3 covers 17 residues. CDR3 residues: CASSVGDGEVFSYEQYF. The CDR3 DNA reads as TGTGCCAGCAGCGTAGGGGACGGTGAGGTGTTCTCCTACGAGCAGTACTTC.

V is TRBV30 and J is TRBJ1-1; D is unclear. Trimming stripped 6 bases from V and 5 bases from J, with 7 bases between. The CDR3 length is 10 residues. CDR1 is GTSNPN, CDR2 SVGIG, per germline (reference sequence). This CDR3 reads CACGQTEAFF. The DNA for the CDR3 is TGTGCCTGTGGGCAAACTGAAGCTTTCTTT.

The chain recombines TRBV6-1 with TRBJ1-2; D uncertain. Germline values: CDR1 MNHNS, CDR2 SASEGT. V was shortened by 1 base and J by 8 bases, with 8 bases between the two germline ends. This CDR3 is 12 amino acids long. The CDR3 nucleotides read TGTGCCAGCAGTGAAGTGGGTGCGGGCTACACCTTC. Protein sequence: CASSEVGAGYTF.

The rearrangement uses TRBV28 and TRBJ1-2; unclear D gene. The CDR3 sequence is 12 residues long. Trimming pared 3 bases from V and 5 bases from J, leaving 7 bases between. Germline CDR1 reads MDHEN; CDR2 reads SYDVKM. The CDR3 coding sequence is TGTGCCAGCAGTTTTCGAGAGTATGGCTACACCTTC. Protein product: CASSFREYGYTF.